This TCR beta chain was captured in a study of blood T cell repertoires in COVID-19. CDR3 length equals 18 residues. Trimming cost V 2 bases and J 4 bases; bases outside gene matches: 9. Germline CDR1 reads MNHNS; CDR2 reads SASEGT. As originally analysed: Amplification from reference gene primers served as the basis for estimated nucleated cell counts. Here immunoSEQ multiplex PCR was the method, and the copy in TCRdb shows in-frame clones only, minus some. The V and J calls and clone size come from that table; D and trimming were worked out from the DNA. The sample lists roughly 190,000 clones, roughly nine tenths occurring once.

Sequenced sample: peripheral blood. This receptor was taken from a woman aged 60-75 years with COVID-19, enrolled during active disease. J is TRBJ1-3 and V is TRBV6-1; 12 nucleotides agree with TRBD1. Here the CDR3 reads CASSEWGQGAIGGNTIYF. The CDR3 bases are TGTGCCAGCAGTGAATGGGGACAGGGGGCGATCGGCGGAAACACCATATATTTT.